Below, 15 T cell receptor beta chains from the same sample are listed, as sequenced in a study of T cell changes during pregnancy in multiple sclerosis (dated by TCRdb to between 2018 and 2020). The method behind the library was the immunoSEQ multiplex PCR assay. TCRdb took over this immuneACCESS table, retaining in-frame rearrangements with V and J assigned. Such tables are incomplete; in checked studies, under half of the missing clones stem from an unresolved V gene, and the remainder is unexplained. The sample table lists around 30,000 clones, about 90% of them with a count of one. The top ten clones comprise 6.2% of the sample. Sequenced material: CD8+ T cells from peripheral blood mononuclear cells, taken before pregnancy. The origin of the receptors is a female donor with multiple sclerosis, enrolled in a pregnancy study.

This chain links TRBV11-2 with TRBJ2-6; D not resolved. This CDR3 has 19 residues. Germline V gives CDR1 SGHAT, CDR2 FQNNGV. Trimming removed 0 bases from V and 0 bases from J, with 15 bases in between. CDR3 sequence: CASSLDPIPAVSGANVLTF. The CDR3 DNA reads TGTGCCAGCAGCTTAGATCCAATCCCGGCGGTCTCTGGGGCCAACGTCCTGACTTTC. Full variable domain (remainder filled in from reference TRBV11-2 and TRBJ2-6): EAGVAQSPRYKIIEKRQSVAFWCNPISGHATLYWYQQILGQGPKLLIQFQNNGVVDDSQLPKDRFSAERLKGVDSTLKIQPAKLEDSAVYLCASSLDPIPAVSGANVLTFGAGSRLTVL.

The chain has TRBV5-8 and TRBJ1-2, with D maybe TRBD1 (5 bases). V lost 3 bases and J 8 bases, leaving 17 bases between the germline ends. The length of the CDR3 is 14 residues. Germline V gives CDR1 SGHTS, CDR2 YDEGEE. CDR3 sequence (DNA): TGTGCCAGCAGCTATAACTCAGGGTTAGGCGGCTACACCTTC. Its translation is CASSYNSGLGGYTF.

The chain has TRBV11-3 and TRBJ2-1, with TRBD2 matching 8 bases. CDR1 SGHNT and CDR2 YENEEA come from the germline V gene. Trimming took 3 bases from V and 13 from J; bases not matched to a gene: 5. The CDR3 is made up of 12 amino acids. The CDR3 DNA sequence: TGTGCCAGCAGCTTCCAAGCGGGAGTCCAGTTCTTC. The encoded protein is CASSFQAGVQFF.

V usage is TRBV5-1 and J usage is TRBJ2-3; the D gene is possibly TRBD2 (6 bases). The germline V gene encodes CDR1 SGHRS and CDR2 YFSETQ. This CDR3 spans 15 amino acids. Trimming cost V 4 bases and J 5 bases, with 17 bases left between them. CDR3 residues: CASSPWGERGDTQYF. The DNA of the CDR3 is TGCGCCAGCAGCCCTTGGGGGGAAAGGGGAGATACGCAGTATTTT. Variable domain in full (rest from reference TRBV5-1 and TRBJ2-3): KAGVTQTPRYLIKTRGQQVTLSCSPISGHRSVSWYQQTPGQGLQFLFEYFSETQRNKGNFPGRFSGRQFSNSRSEMNVSTLELGDSALYLCASSPWGERGDTQYFGPGTRLTVL.

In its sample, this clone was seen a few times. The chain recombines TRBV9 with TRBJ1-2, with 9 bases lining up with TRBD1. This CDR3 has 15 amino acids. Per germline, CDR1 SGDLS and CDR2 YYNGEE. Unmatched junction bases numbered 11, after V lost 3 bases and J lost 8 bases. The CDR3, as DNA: TGTGCCAGCAGCGCACACCGGGACAGGGTCTTCGGCTACACCTTC. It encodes CASSAHRDRVFGYTF.

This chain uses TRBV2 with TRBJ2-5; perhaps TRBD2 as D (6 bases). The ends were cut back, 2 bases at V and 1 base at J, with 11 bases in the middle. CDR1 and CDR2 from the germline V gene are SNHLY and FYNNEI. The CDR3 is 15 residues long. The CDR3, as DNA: TGTGCCAGCAGTGAACTAGCGAACCGCCAAGAGACCCAGTACTTC. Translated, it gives CASSELANRQETQYF.

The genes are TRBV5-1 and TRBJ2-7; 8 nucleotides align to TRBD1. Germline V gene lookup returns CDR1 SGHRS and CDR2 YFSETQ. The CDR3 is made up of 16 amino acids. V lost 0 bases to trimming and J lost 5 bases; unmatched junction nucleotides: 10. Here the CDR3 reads CASSLVVGQVPHEQYF. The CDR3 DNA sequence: TGCGCCAGCAGCTTGGTAGTGGGACAGGTCCCCCACGAGCAGTACTTC.

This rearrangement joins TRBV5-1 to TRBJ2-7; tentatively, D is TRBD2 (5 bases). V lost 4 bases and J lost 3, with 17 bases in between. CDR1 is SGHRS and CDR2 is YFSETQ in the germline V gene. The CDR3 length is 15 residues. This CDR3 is CASSLRDPPYYEQYF. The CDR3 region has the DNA TGCGCCAGCAGCCTCCGGGATCCTCCCTACTACGAGCAGTACTTC. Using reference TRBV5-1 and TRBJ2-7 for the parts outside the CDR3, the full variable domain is KAGVTQTPRYLIKTRGQQVTLSCSPISGHRSVSWYQQTPGQGLQFLFEYFSETQRNKGNFPGRFSGRQFSNSRSEMNVSTLELGDSALYLCASSLRDPPYYEQYFGPGTRLTVT.

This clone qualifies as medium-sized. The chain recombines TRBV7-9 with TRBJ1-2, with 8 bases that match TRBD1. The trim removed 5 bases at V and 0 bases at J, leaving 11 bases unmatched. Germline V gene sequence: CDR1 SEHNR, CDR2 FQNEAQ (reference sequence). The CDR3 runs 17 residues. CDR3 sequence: CASSHGAMTGANYGYTF. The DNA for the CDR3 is TGTGCCAGCAGCCATGGGGCGATGACAGGGGCTAACTATGGCTACACCTTC.

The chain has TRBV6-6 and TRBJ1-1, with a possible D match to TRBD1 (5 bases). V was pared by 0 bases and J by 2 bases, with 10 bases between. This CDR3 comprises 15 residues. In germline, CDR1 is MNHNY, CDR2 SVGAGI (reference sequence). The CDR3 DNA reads TGTGCCAGCAGTTACTCACCTACAGGAAACACTGAAGCTTTCTTT. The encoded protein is CASSYSPTGNTEAFF.

The CDR3 region is CAISVGGAFMNTEAFF. The DNA for the CDR3 is TGTGCCATCAGTGTTGGGGGGGCCTTTATGAACACTGAAGCTTTCTTT. The rearrangement joins TRBV10-3 to TRBJ1-1, with D possibly TRBD1 on 6 matching bases. Trimming pared 4 bases from V and 0 bases from J, leaving 15 bases between. This CDR3 is built from 16 residues. The germline V gene encodes CDR1 ENHRY and CDR2 SYGVKD.

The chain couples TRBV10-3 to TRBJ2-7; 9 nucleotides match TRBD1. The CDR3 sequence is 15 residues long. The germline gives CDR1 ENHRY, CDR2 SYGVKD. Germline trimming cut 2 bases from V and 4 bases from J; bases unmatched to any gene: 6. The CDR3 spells CAISEETGGIYEQYF. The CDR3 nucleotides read TGTGCCATCAGTGAGGAGACAGGGGGTATTTACGAGCAGTACTTC.

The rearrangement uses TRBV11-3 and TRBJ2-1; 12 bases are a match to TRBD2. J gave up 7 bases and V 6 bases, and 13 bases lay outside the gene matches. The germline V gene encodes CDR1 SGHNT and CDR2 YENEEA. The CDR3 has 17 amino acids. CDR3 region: CASRPRLAGASVNEQFF. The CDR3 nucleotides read TGTGCCAGCAGGCCACGACTAGCGGGAGCTAGCGTAAATGAGCAGTTCTTC.

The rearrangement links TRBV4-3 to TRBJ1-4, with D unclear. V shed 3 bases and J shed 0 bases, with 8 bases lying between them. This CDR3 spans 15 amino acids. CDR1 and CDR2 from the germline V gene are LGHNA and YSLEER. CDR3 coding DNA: TGCGCCAGCAGCCATTTCAGTGCAACTAATGAAAAACTGTTTTTT. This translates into CASSHFSATNEKLFF.

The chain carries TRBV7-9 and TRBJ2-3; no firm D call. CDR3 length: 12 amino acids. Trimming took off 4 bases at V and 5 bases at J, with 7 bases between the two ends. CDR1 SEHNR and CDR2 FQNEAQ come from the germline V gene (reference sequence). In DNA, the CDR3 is TGTGCCAGCAGCTATGCAGAAGATACGCAGTATTTT. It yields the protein CASSYAEDTQYF. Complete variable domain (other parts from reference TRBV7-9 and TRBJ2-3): DTGVSQNPRHKITKRGQNVTFRCDPISEHNRLYWYRQTLGQGPEFLTYFQNEAQLEKSRLLSDRFSAERPKGSFSTLEIQRTEQGDSAMYLCASSYAEDTQYFGPGTRLTVL.